The TCR beta chain described here comes from a study of blood T cells in healthy people across ages. There are many counts of this clonotype. Germline V gene data show CDR1 as DFQATT and CDR2 as SNEGSKA (reference sequence). The CDR3 length is 15 residues. Trimming cost V 1 base and J 3 bases, with 15 bases left between them. A second PCR of about 7 to 11 cycles used a sample-barcoded 5' primer and a J-beta primer mix. Each single sample gave us at least 3 million CDR3-containing paired-end reads. TCRdb used MiXCR to reprocess the 5' RACE reads, holding one entry per CDR3 protein. This sample has around 850,000 distinct CDR3 sequences, with roughly 40% found just once.

This receptor was obtained from a man younger than 35 in good health. This chain joins TRBV20-1 and TRBJ2-5; TRBD2 is a possible D gene (5 bases). Material: blood. The CDR3 protein is CSARGRASGKETQYF. CDR3 in DNA: TGCAGTGCTAGAGGGCGGGCTAGTGGGAAAGAGACCCAGTACTTC.